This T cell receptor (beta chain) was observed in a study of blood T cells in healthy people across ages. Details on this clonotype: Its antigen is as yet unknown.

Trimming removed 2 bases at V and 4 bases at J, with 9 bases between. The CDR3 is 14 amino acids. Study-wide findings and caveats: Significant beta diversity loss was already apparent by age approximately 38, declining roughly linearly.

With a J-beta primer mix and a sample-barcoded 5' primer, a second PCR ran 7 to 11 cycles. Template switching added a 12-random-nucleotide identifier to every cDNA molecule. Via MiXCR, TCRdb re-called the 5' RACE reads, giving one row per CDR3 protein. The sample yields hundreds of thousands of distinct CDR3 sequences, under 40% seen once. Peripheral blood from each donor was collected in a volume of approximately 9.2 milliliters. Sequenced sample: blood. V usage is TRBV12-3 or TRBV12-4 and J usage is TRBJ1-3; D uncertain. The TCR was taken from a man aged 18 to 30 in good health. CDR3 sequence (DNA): TGTGCCAGCAGTTTAAGGGCAGCCGGAAACACCATATATTTT. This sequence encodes CASSLRAAGNTIYF.